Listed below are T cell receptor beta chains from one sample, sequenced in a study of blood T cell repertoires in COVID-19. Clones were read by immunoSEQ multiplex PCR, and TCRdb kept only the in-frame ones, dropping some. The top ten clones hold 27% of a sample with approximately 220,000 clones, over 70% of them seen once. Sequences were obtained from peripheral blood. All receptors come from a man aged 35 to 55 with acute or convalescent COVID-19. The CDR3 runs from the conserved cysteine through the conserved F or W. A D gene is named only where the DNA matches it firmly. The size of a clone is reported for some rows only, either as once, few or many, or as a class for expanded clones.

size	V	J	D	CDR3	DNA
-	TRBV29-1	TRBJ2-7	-	CSVAGQHYEQYF	TGCAGCGTCGCGGGACAGCACTACGAGCAGTACTTC
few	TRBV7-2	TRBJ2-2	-	CASSLNSVTGELFF	TGTGCCAGCAGCTTAAATAGCGTAACCGGGGAGCTGTTTTTT
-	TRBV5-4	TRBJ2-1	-	CASSLVADNEQFF	TGTGCCAGCAGCTTGGTAGCCGACAATGAGCAGTTCTTC
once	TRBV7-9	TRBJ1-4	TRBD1	CAISRGRGEKLFF	TGTGCCATCAGTAGGGGGCGCGGGGAAAAACTGTTTTTT
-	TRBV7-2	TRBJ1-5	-	CASSLVGGSNQPQHF	TGTGCCAGCAGCTTAGTGGGGGGTAGCAATCAGCCCCAGCATTTT
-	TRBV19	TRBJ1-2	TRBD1	CASSILQGASYGYTF	TGTGCCAGTAGTATATTACAGGGGGCGTCATATGGCTACACCTTC
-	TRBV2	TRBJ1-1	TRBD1	CASTMDRGTEAFF	TGTGCCAGCACTATGGACAGGGGCACTGAAGCTTTCTTT
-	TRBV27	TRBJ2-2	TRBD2	CASTRTTSGRGAPGELFF	TGTGCCAGCACCCGTACAACTAGCGGGAGGGGGGCTCCCGGGGAGCTGTTTTTT
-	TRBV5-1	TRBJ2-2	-	CASSLIETGELFF	TGCGCCAGCAGCTTGATAGAAACCGGGGAGCTGTTTTTT
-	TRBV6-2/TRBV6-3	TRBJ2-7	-	CASSSAGTLSSYEQYF	TGTGCCAGCAGTTCGGCGGGGACTTTGAGCTCCTACGAGCAGTACTTC
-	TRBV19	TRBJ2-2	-	CASRKRRGSSMTGELFF	TGTGCCAGTAGAAAGCGCAGGGGTTCCAGCATGACCGGGGAGCTGTTTTTT
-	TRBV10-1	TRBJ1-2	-	CASSESRRATGGYTF	TGCGCCAGCAGTGAGTCGCGTCGGGCGACGGGAGGCTACACCTTC
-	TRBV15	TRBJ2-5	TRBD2	CATSRIAGGFETQYF	TGTGCCACCAGCAGAATAGCGGGAGGGTTTGAGACCCAGTACTTC
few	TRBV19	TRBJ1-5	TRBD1	CASSGTGRQPQHF	TGTGCCAGTAGTGGGACAGGGCGTCAGCCCCAGCATTTT
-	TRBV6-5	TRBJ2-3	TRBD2	CASSLAGVGTDTQYF	TGTGCCAGCAGTCTAGCGGGGGTCGGCACAGATACGCAGTATTTT
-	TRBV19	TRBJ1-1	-	CASSLAVYTEAFF	TGTGCCAGTAGTCTCGCAGTGTACACTGAAGCTTTCTTT
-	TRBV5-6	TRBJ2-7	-	CASSLASGRRPRVSYEQYF	TGTGCCAGCAGCTTGGCCAGCGGTAGGAGGCCCCGAGTCTCCTACGAGCAGTACTTC
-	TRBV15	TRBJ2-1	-	CATSFIQGNEQFF	TGTGCCACCAGCTTTATCCAGGGCAATGAGCAGTTCTTC
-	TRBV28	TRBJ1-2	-	CASSSRRSYGYTF	TGTGCCAGCAGCTCTCGGAGAAGCTATGGCTACACCTTC
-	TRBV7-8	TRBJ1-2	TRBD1	CASSLTIGGGYGYTF	TGTGCCAGCAGCTTAACAATAGGGGGCGGCTATGGCTACACCTTC
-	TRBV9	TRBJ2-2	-	CASSVGVYTGELFF	TGTGCCAGCAGCGTAGGAGTGTACACCGGGGAGCTGTTTTTT
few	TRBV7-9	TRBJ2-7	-	CASSSIAEVYEQYF	TGTGCCAGCAGCTCTATAGCGGAGGTCTACGAGCAGTACTTC
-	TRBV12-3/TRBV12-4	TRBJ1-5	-	CASSLGQGQPQHF	TGTGCCAGCAGTTTAGGGCAGGGGCAGCCCCAGCATTTT
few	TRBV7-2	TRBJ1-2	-	CASSWGRYGYTF	TGTGCCAGCAGCTGGGGGCGCTATGGCTACACCTTC
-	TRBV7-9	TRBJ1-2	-	CASSPHATTNYGYTF	TGTGCCAGCAGCCCCCATGCGACAACTAACTATGGCTACACCTTC
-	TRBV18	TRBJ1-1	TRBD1	CASSYDRAAEAFF	TGTGCCAGCTCGTACGACAGGGCCGCTGAAGCTTTCTTT
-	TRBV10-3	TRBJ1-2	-	CAIAEGGSVNYGYTF	TGTGCCATCGCTGAGGGGGGGTCCGTTAACTATGGCTACACCTTC
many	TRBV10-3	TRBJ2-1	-	CAIRALGSGNEQFF	TGTGCCATCAGGGCTCTAGGAAGCGGTAATGAGCAGTTCTTC
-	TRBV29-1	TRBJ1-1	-	CSVVETGATEAFF	TGCAGCGTTGTCGAGACAGGCGCTACTGAAGCTTTCTTT
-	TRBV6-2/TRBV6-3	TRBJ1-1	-	CASSYAGGAFF	TGTGCCAGCAGTTATGCGGGGGGAGCTTTCTTT
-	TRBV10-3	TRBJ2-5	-	CAISESIGVNQYF	TGTGCCATCAGTGAGTCGATCGGAGTTAACCAGTACTTC
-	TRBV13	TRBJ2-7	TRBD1	CASSLRDRGHEQYF	TGTGCCAGCAGCTTACGGGACAGGGGCCACGAGCAGTACTTC
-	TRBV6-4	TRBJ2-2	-	CASSSGQNTGELFF	TGTGCCAGCAGTTCTGGACAGAACACCGGGGAGCTGTTTTTT
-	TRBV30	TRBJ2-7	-	CAWSPLPVGGHIYEQYF	TGTGCCTGGAGTCCTCTCCCTGTAGGGGGACATATCTACGAGCAGTACTTC
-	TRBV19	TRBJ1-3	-	CASTPGGDGNTIYF	TGTGCCAGTACCCCCGGGGGAGATGGAAACACCATATATTTT